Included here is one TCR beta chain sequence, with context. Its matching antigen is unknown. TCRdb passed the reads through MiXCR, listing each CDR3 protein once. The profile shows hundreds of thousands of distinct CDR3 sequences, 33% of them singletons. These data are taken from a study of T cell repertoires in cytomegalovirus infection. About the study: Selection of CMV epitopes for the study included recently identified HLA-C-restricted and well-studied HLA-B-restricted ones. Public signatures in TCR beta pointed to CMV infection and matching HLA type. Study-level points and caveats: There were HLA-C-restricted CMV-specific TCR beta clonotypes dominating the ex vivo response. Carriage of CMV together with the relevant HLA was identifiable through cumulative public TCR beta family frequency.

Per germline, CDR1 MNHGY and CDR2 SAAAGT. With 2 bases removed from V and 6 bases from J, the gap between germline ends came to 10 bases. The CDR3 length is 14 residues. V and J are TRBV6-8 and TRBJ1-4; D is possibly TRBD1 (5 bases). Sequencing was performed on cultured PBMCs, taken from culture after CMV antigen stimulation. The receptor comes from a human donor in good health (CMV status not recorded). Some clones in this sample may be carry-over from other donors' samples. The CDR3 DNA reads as TGTGCCAGCAGTTACGTAGAAGGGGATGAAAAACTGTTTTTT. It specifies CASSYVEGDEKLFF.